Listed here is a single TCR beta chain. The CDR3 runs to 15 residues. CDR1 is MNHNS and CDR2 is SASEGT in the germline V gene. After removal of 4 bases from V and 7 bases from J, the junction contained 10 bases not matched to a gene. Random hexamers were used to reverse transcribe an amount of about 0.45 to 1 ug RNA. TCRdb processed the immunoSEQ multiplex PCR reads anew with MiXCR; each CDR3 protein has one entry. The sample lists about 400,000 distinct CDR3 sequences, approximately 85% occurring once. The data derive from a study of CD8 T cells in Susac syndrome. TCR beta from blood CD8+ and CD4+ T cells was sequenced. The multiple sclerosis controls, all treatment-naive patients, had relapsing-remitting disease that was stable or active. TEMRA cells were FACS-enriched, with CD8+ and CD4+ T cells isolated negatively.

Sequenced sample: CD8+ T cells from PBMCs. This receptor was obtained from a human donor with multiple sclerosis. The V and J genes are TRBV6-1 and TRBJ2-7; 10 bases fit TRBD2. The CDR3 DNA is TGTGCCAGCAGTGTATCTATAGCGGGGGGCTATGAGCAGTACTTC. Translated, it gives CASSVSIAGGYEQYF.